This T cell receptor beta chain is drawn from a study of blood T cell repertoires in COVID-19. The wider study: Researchers got acute and convalescent COVID-19 samples from the United States, Italy and Spain. In each case, the material was cDNA or gDNA derived from T cells, B-cell-depleted T cells, or PBMCs.

Source study methods: By means of reference gene primer amplification, nucleated cell counts were estimated. Repertoires were generated with immunoSEQ multiplex PCR, while TCRdb's copy carries only in-frame clones and drops some. That table gives V, J and clone size, and the DNA gave D and trimming. The repertoire holds just over 70,000 clones, with about 93% as singletons. This CDR3 contains 16 residues. Germline assignment: CDR1 MNHEY and CDR2 SVGEGT. V shed 6 bases and J 0 bases; nucleotides not matched to a gene: 8. This clone was detected only once. The chain couples TRBV6-2 or TRBV6-3 to TRBJ2-7, with 10 bases lining up with TRBD1. Sequencing was performed on peripheral blood. The origin of this receptor is a human donor in a cohort sampled during active COVID-19. The CDR3 spells CASSSPRDRGSYEQYF. CDR3 coding DNA: TGTGCCAGCAGCAGTCCCCGGGACAGGGGCTCCTACGAGCAGTACTTC.